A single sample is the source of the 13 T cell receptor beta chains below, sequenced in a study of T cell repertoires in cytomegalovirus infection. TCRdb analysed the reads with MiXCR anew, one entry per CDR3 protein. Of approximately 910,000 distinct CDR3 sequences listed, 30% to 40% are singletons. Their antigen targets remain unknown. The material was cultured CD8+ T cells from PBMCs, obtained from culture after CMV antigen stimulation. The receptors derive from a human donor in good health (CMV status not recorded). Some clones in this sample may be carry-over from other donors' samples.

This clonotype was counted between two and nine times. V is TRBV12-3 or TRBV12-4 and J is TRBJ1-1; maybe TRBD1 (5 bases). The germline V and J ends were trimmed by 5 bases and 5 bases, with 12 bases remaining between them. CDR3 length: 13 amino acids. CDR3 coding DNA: TGTGCCAGCAGTGATGCGCGGGGGACTGAAGCTTTCTTT. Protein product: CASSDARGTEAFF.

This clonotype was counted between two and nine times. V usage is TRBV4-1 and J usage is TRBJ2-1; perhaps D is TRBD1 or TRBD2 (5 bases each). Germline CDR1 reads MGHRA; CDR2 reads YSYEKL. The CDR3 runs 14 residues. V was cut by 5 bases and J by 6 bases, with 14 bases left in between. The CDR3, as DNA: TGCGCCAGCAGCGAAAGGGGTGGGGGCAATGAGCAGTTCTTC. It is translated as CASSERGGGNEQFF.

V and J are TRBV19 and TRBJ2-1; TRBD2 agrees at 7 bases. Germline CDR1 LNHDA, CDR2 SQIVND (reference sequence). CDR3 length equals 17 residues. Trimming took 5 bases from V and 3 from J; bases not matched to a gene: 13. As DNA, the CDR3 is TGTGCCAGTAGTCCTTGGGCGGGGGAGTCAATCTACAATGAGCAGTTCTTC. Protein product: CASSPWAGESIYNEQFF.

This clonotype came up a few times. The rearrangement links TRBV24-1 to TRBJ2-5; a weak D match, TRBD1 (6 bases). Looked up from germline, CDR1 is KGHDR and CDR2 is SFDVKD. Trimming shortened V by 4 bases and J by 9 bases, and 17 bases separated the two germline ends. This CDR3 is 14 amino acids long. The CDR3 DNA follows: TGTGCCACCAGTGACGTTGACAGGAGGACGGCCCAGTACTTC. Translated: CATSDVDRRTAQYF.

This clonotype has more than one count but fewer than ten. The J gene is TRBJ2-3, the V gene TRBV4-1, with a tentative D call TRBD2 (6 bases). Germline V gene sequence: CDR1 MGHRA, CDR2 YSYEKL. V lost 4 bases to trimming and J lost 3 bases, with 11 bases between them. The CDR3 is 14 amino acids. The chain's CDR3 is CASSPMGGTDTQYF. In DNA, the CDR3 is TGCGCCAGCAGCCCTATGGGAGGAACAGATACGCAGTATTTT.

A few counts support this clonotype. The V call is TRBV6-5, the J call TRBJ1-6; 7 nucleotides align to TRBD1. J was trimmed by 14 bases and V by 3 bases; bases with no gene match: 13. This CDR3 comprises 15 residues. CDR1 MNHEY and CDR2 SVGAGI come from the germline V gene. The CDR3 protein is CASSYSGDSPNSLHF. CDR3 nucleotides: TGTGCCAGCAGTTATTCAGGGGACAGCCCTAATTCCCTCCACTTT.

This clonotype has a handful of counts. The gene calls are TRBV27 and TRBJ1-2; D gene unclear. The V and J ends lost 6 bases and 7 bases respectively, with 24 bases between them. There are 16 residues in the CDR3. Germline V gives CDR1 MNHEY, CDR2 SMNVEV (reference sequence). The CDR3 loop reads CASSTTRTVALRGYTF. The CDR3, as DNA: TGTGCCAGCAGCACCACGAGAACGGTCGCTCTTCGTGGCTACACCTTC.

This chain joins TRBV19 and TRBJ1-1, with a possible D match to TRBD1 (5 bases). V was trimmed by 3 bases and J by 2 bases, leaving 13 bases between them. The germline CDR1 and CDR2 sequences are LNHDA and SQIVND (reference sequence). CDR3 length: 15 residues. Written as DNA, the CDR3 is TGTGCCAGTAGTATGGCAGGGTTCGGCAACACTGAAGCTTTCTTT. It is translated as CASSMAGFGNTEAFF.

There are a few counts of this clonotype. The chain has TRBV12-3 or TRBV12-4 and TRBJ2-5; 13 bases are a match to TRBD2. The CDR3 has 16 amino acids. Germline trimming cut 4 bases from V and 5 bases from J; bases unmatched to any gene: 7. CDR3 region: CASSSQLAGGDETQYF. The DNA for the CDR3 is TGTGCCAGCAGTTCCCAACTAGCGGGGGGGGATGAGACCCAGTACTTC.

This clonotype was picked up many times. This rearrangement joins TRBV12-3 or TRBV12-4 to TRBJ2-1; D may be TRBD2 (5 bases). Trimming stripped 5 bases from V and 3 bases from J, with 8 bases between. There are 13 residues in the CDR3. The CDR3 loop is CASSDTSYNEQFF. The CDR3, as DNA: TGTGCCAGCAGTGACACTAGCTACAATGAGCAGTTCTTC.

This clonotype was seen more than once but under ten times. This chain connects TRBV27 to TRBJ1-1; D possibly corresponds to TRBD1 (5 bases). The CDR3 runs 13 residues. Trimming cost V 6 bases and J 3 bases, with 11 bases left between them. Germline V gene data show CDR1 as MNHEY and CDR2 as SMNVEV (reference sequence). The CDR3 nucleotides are TGTGCCAGCAGACTGGGGGGGTACACTGAAGCTTTCTTT. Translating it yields CASRLGGYTEAFF.

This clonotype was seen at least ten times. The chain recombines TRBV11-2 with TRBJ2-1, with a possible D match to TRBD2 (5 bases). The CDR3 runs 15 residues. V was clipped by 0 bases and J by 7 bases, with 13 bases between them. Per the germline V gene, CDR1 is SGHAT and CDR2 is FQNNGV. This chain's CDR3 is CASSLDQLVWNEQFF. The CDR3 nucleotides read TGTGCCAGCAGCTTAGATCAACTAGTTTGGAATGAGCAGTTCTTC.

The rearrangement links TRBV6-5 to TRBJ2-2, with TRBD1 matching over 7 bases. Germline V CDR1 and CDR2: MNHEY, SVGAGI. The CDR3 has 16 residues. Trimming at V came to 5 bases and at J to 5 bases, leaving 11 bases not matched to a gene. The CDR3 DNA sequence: TGTGCCAGCAGTCCCACGGGGACAGCTACTACCGGGGAGCTGTTTTTT. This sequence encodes CASSPTGTATTGELFF.